This entry concerns a single T cell receptor beta chain. This specimen belongs to a study of blood T cells in healthy people across ages. With a J-beta primer mix and a sample-barcoded 5' primer, a second PCR ran about 7 to 12 cycles. TCRdb processed the 5' RACE reads anew with MiXCR; each CDR3 protein has one entry. This table holds 710,000 or so distinct CDR3 sequences, around 32% found once. CDR3 length: 14 amino acids. CDR1 and CDR2 from the germline V gene are SEHNR and FQNEAQ (reference sequence). The V end lost 4 bases, the J end lost 0 bases, and 7 bases lay between the germline ends. This chain connects TRBV7-9 to TRBJ2-1; D uncertain. This receptor was identified in a woman older than 75 in good health. The material sequenced was blood. The CDR3 loop is CASSSISSYNEQFF. CDR3 bases: TGTGCCAGCAGCTCCATCAGCTCCTACAATGAGCAGTTCTTC.